The rows below give T cell receptor beta chains drawn from one sample of a study of T cell repertoires in cytomegalovirus infection. TCRdb re-called the reads through MiXCR, storing one row per CDR3 protein. Among 150,000 to 200,000 distinct CDR3 sequences listed, under 15% were seen once. The sample consisted of PBMCs. These TCRs come from a human donor in good health (CMV status not recorded). Some clones in this sample may be carry-over from other donors' samples. Both conserved end residues are trimmed from each CDR3. Fields, in order: CDR3 protein, J gene, V gene.

CDR3: ASRVSGRQF
J: TRBJ2-1
V: TRBV5-1

CDR3: SVEDPLAGGRETQY
J: TRBJ2-5
V: TRBV29-1

CDR3: ASSPSPRRPDNEQF
J: TRBJ2-1
V: TRBV6-6

CDR3: ASSYFRTSGSNEQF
J: TRBJ2-1
V: TRBV6-2/TRBV6-3

CDR3: SLAHWDREF
J: TRBJ1-1
V: TRBV29-1

CDR3: SVETLDSSGNTIY
J: TRBJ1-3
V: TRBV29-1

CDR3: ASSPRGRGEKLF
J: TRBJ1-4
V: TRBV28

CDR3: ASSLATSSTYEQY
J: TRBJ2-7
V: TRBV7-9

CDR3: SAPKTANNEKLF
J: TRBJ1-4
V: TRBV20-1

CDR3: ASSQGLAGGRDTQY
J: TRBJ2-3
V: TRBV14

CDR3: ASSSGKLGGEAF
J: TRBJ1-1
V: TRBV7-2

CDR3: ASSPMASGRAAYNEQF
J: TRBJ2-1
V: TRBV18

CDR3: ASGRPRGSEAF
J: TRBJ1-1
V: TRBV12-5

CDR3: ASSQVAHEQF
J: TRBJ2-1
V: TRBV4-1

CDR3: ASSLIGADQPQH
J: TRBJ1-5
V: TRBV7-9

CDR3: SARGGVSSPQH
J: TRBJ1-5
V: TRBV20-1

CDR3: ASSLDSYHYNEQF
J: TRBJ2-1
V: TRBV12-3/TRBV12-4

CDR3: ASSSGRAWIDTQY
J: TRBJ2-3
V: TRBV28

CDR3: ASSAPGQGNPYGYT
J: TRBJ1-2
V: TRBV25-1

CDR3: ASSQKKSSGNGYT
J: TRBJ1-2
V: TRBV4-3

CDR3: ASSRTVDTEAF
J: TRBJ1-1
V: TRBV12-3/TRBV12-4

CDR3: SVDKGFYGYT
J: TRBJ1-2
V: TRBV29-1

CDR3: ASSLSQGASTEAF
J: TRBJ1-1
V: TRBV7-8

CDR3: ASSFYDRRRPGTQY
J: TRBJ2-5
V: TRBV28

CDR3: ASSYYPSGRSYEQY
J: TRBJ2-7
V: TRBV6-5

CDR3: ASSEVAGSYNEQF
J: TRBJ2-1
V: TRBV25-1